Following are 14 T cell receptor beta chains from one sample sequenced in a study of vaccination effects on CD4 cells after COVID-19. Their target antigens are unknown. Using immunoSEQ multiplex PCR, the repertoire was profiled, and TCRdb retains in-frame clones only, with some absent. Of approximately 47,000 clones listed, about 75% are singletons. Cultured cells yielded isolated CD4+ T cells after roughly 11 days. The sequencing used CD4+ T cells from PBMCs cultured without peptide, collected before COVID-19 vaccination. These receptors originate from a human donor who had a prior SARS-CoV-2 infection.

This sequence joins TRBV6-6 and TRBJ2-1; no clear D. The V end lost 5 bases, the J end lost 5 bases, and 22 bases lay between the germline ends. This CDR3 is 17 amino acids long. Germline CDR1 MNHNY, CDR2 SVGAGI (reference sequence). The CDR3 bases are TGTGCCAGCAGTCCCCGGGCGGACGTCCTTAACAACAATGAGCAGTTCTTC. Encoded protein: CASSPRADVLNNNEQFF.

Remarks on this clone: Compared with germline, one end of the junction differs, possibly owing to a read error. J is TRBJ2-3 and V is TRBV7-2; weak D call: TRBD2 (6 bases). Germline-derived CDR1 and CDR2 are SGHTA and FQGNSA. The CDR3 runs 15 residues. CDR3 loop: CASTLQTRRADTQYF. As DNA, the CDR3 is TGTGCCAGCACCTTACAGACCAGGAGGGCAGATACGCAGTATTTT.

Turning to this clone: One end of the junction does not line up with germline, which may come from a read error. The genes are TRBV7-8 and TRBJ2-7; 8 bases are a match to TRBD2. CDR1 is SGHVS and CDR2 is FQNEAQ in the germline V gene. The CDR3 runs 15 residues. The CDR3 nucleotides read TGTGCCAGCAGTTTAGGTAGCGGGGACCTCTACGAGCAGTACTTC. This codes for CASSLGSGDLYEQYF.

This chain uses TRBV28 with TRBJ1-4; TRBD1 agrees at 8 bases. The CDR3 is made up of 16 amino acids. The V gene end was trimmed by 7 bases and the J gene end by 4 bases; junction bases not matched to a gene: 11. Germline CDR1 is MDHEN and CDR2 is SYDVKM. CDR3 nucleotides: TGTGCCAGCACCGGACAGGGAGGAGCCTTTAATGAAAAACTGTTTTTT. This encodes CASTGQGGAFNEKLFF.

This clone came up once. CDR3 coding DNA: TGTGCCAGCTCGGGAGAGGGTCTCCCTAATGAAAAACTGTTTTTT. Residues: CASSGEGLPNEKLFF. The chain is built from TRBV18 and TRBJ1-4; D not resolved. V was trimmed by 6 bases and J by 3 bases, leaving 14 bases between them. The CDR3 totals 15 residues. Germline CDR1 reads KGHSH; CDR2 reads LQKENI.

Only one count was recorded for this clone. This chain links TRBV6-6 with TRBJ1-5; D is undetermined. The CDR3 extends over 11 amino acids. Germline CDR1 and CDR2: MNHNY and SVGAGI (reference sequence). V was pared by 7 bases and J by 0 bases, with 1 base between. The CDR3 DNA follows: TGTGCCAGCAATAGCAATCAGCCCCAGCATTTT. Translated, it gives CASNSNQPQHF.

This clone was detected a few times. The rearrangement uses TRBV15 and TRBJ2-5, with D possibly being TRBD1 (5 bases). The germline gives CDR1 LNHNV, CDR2 YYDKDF (reference sequence). This CDR3 is 15 amino acids long. Trimming took 4 bases from V and 0 from J, leaving 12 bases between them. This CDR3 reads CATSNPSGYQETQYF. The CDR3 nucleotides read TGTGCCACCAGCAATCCTTCAGGGTACCAAGAGACCCAGTACTTC.

The chain recombines TRBV30 with TRBJ1-2; 7 bases are a match to TRBD1. CDR1 GTSNPN and CDR2 SVGIG come from the germline V gene (reference sequence). This CDR3 contains 12 residues. V lost 3 bases, J lost 5 bases, and 3 bases stayed unmatched. The CDR3 DNA reads as TGTGCCTGGAGCCGCAGGGGGTATGGCTACACCTTC. It is translated as CAWSRRGYGYTF.

This clone is a singleton in its sample. The rearrangement uses TRBV11-3 and TRBJ2-1, with 10 bases lining up with TRBD1. This CDR3 has 15 residues. CDR1 and CDR2 from the germline V gene are SGHNT and YENEEA. Trimming removed 5 bases from V and 9 bases from J; junction bases left unmatched: 10. DNA for the CDR3: TGTGCCAGCAGCGAAAGACAGGGGGCAGTTGGTGAGCAGTTCTTC. Amino acid sequence: CASSERQGAVGEQFF.

The chain recombines TRBV7-9 with TRBJ2-7, with 9 nucleotides matching TRBD2. CDR1 SEHNR and CDR2 FQNEAQ come from the germline V gene (reference sequence). J gave up 6 bases and V 8 bases, and 8 bases lay outside the gene matches. The CDR3 consists of 13 residues. As DNA, the CDR3 is TGTGCCAGCGGGCGGGAGGGCCCGTCCGAGCAGTACTTC. Amino acid sequence: CASGREGPSEQYF.

The CDR3, as DNA: TGTGCCAGCAGCCAAGGGGGGGCAGTCGGGAACACTGAAGCTTTCTTT. Protein product: CASSQGGAVGNTEAFF. V is TRBV4-2 and J is TRBJ1-1, with D perhaps matching TRBD1 (6 bases). Trimming shortened V by 1 base and J by 1 base, and 13 bases separated the two germline ends. The CDR3 has 16 residues. CDR1 is LGHNA, CDR2 YNFKEQ, per germline.

The genes are TRBV6-5 and TRBJ2-1; D is unresolved. In germline, CDR1 is MNHEY, CDR2 SVGAGI. The CDR3 is 16 residues long. Trimming shortened V by 0 bases and J by 0 bases, and 9 bases separated the two germline ends. In DNA form, the CDR3 reads TGTGCCAGCAGTTACTCGGGCCGACTCTCCTACAATGAGCAGTTCTTC. Protein sequence: CASSYSGRLSYNEQFF.

The sample holds a few counts of this clone. The chain has TRBV19 and TRBJ1-5, with TRBD1 identical over 7 bases. Germline trimming cut 5 bases from V and 4 bases from J; bases unmatched to any gene: 11. This CDR3 is 16 amino acids long. Germline-derived CDR1 and CDR2 are LNHDA and SQIVND (reference sequence). The CDR3: CASSPQIRDRNQPQHF. Written as DNA, the CDR3 is TGTGCCAGTAGTCCGCAAATCCGGGACAGAAATCAGCCCCAGCATTTT. The full variable domain, rest sourced from reference TRBV19 and TRBJ1-5, is DGGITQSPKYLFRKEGQNVTLSCEQNLNHDAMYWYRQDPGQGLRLIYYSQIVNDFQKGDIAEGYSVSREKKESFPLTVTSAQKNPTAFYLCASSPQIRDRNQPQHFGDGTRLSIL.

This clone was observed once. This chain uses TRBV18 with TRBJ2-3; 10 nucleotides match TRBD2. The V segment lost 1 base and the J segment 4 bases; nucleotides outside the gene matches: 5. The germline V gene has CDR1 KGHSH and CDR2 LQKENI. The CDR3 consists of 16 residues. The chain's CDR3 is CASSPRGAGGADTQYF. The CDR3 nucleotides read TGTGCCAGCTCACCACGTGGAGCGGGAGGGGCAGATACGCAGTATTTT.